The rows below give T cell receptor beta chains drawn from one sample of a study of blood T cell repertoires in COVID-19. Measured with immunoSEQ multiplex PCR; TCRdb has only the in-frame clones, and not every one. This table holds about 34,000 clones, 70% to 80% found once. Sequencing was carried out using peripheral blood. Receptors originate from a human donor in a cohort sampled during active COVID-19. Both conserved end residues are part of each CDR3. The D gene is left open where the match is weak. A clone size is listed for some rows: how often the clone was seen (once, few, many), or a class if it is expanded.

D | size | J | V | CDR3 | DNA
TRBD1 | - | TRBJ2-2 | TRBV6-5 | CASRPGQGFGELFF | TGTGCCAGCAGACCGGGACAGGGGTTCGGGGAGCTGTTTTTT
- | - | TRBJ2-3 | TRBV30 | CAWTKGQYTDTQYF | TGTGCCTGGACTAAAGGACAGTACACAGATACGCAGTATTTT
TRBD2 | - | TRBJ2-7 | TRBV9 | CASSAGLGGVYEQYF | TGTGCCAGCAGCGCGGGGCTGGGAGGGGTTTACGAGCAGTACTTC
TRBD1 | - | TRBJ2-3 | TRBV6-1 | CASSDPGQGTDTQYF | TGTGCCAGCAGTGATCCGGGACAGGGCACAGATACGCAGTATTTT
- | - | TRBJ1-4 | TRBV18 | CASSPIQGKLLANEKLFF | TGTGCCAGCTCACCAATCCAGGGGAAACTATTAGCGAATGAAAAACTGTTTTTT
- | - | TRBJ2-7 | TRBV11-2 | CASSPLTTYEQYF | TGTGCCAGCAGTCCTCTAACTACGTACGAGCAGTACTTC
TRBD1 | - | TRBJ1-4 | TRBV6-5 | CASGGQDFNEKLFF | TGTGCCAGCGGGGGACAGGATTTTAATGAAAAACTGTTTTTT
TRBD2 | - | TRBJ2-3 | TRBV4-3 | CASSPNLAGGADTQYF | TGCGCCAGCAGCCCAAATTTAGCCGGGGGGGCAGATACGCAGTATTTT
- | - | TRBJ2-3 | TRBV5-1 | CASRVQLFSTDTQYF | TGCGCCAGCAGAGTACAGCTTTTTAGCACAGATACGCAGTATTTT
TRBD1 | few | TRBJ1-3 | TRBV15 | CATSDRVSGNTIYF | TGTGCCACCAGCGACAGGGTGTCTGGAAACACCATATATTTT
TRBD1 | - | TRBJ1-1 | TRBV19 | CASSIQGANYESEAFF | TGTGCCAGTAGTATACAGGGGGCAAACTATGAATCTGAAGCTTTCTTT
- | - | TRBJ2-2 | TRBV19 | CASTVAGELFF | TGTGCCAGTACCGTAGCCGGGGAGCTGTTTTTT
TRBD1 | once | TRBJ1-4 | TRBV10-1 | CASAGQGKGVTNEKLFF | TGCGCCAGCGCGGGACAGGGAAAGGGGGTAACTAATGAAAAACTGTTTTTT
TRBD1 | - | TRBJ2-3 | TRBV5-1 | CASSKQGASDTQYF | TGCGCCAGCAGCAAACAGGGGGCATCGGATACGCAGTATTTT
TRBD2 | once | TRBJ2-3 | TRBV6-5 | CASPPSGGRDTQYF | TGTGCCAGCCCCCCTAGCGGGGGGAGAGATACGCAGTATTTT
TRBD1 | - | TRBJ2-7 | TRBV3-1/TRBV3-2 | CASGRQGPSYEQYF | TGTGCCAGCGGACGACAGGGGCCCTCCTACGAGCAGTACTTC
- | - | TRBJ2-1 | TRBV2 | CASSEAGVVNEQFF | TGTGCCAGCAGTGAAGCGGGAGTGGTCAATGAGCAGTTCTTC